What follows describes a single T cell receptor (beta chain). Its antigen is as yet unknown. This record belongs to a study of cytomegalovirus exposure and HLA in healthy donors. PCR amplification relied on 60 Vbeta primers (plus 13 Jbeta primers). Clones were sequenced by immunoSEQ multiplex PCR, and TCRdb holds only the in-frame ones, with some missing. The sample includes about 160,000 clones, approximately 82% of them seen just once. Broader study findings: A later analysis linked around 15,000 TCR beta sequences to HLA alleles at 0.05 false discovery rate.

The CDR3 extends over 13 amino acids. The V end was cut by 5 bases, the J end by 8 bases, with 15 bases between. Germline CDR1 MNHEY, CDR2 SVGAGI. This receptor was identified in a man between 50 and 59 years old in good health and CMV-seropositive. The chain joins TRBV6-5 to TRBJ1-2; D ambiguous. The sample consisted of PBMCs. CDR3 loop: CASSPEGVRGYTF. DNA for the CDR3: TGTGCCAGCAGTCCAGAGGGCGTGAGGGGCTACACCTTC.